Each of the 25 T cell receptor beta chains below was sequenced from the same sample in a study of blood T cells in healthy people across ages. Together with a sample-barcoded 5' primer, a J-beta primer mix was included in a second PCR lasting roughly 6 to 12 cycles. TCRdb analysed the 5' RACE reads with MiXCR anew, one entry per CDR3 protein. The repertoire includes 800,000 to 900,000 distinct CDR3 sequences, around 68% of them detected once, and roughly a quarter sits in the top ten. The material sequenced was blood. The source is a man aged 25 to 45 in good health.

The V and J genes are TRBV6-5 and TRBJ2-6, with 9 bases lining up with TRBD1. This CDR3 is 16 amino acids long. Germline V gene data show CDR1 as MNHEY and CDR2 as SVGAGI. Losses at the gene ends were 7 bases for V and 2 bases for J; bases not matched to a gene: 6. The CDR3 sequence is CASKPTGGPGANVLTF. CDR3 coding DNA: TGTGCCAGCAAACCAACAGGGGGCCCTGGGGCCAACGTCCTGACTTTC.

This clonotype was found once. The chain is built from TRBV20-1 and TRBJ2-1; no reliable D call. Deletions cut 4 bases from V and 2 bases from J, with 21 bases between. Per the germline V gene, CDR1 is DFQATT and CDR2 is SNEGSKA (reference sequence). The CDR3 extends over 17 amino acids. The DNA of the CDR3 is TGCAGTGCTACTGACTCCCGACGCTACCGCGCCTACAATGAGCAGTTCTTC. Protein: CSATDSRRYRAYNEQFF.

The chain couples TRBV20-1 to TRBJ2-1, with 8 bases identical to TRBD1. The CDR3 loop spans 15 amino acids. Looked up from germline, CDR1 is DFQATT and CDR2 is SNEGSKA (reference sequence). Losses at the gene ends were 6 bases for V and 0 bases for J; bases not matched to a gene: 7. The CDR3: CSAEQGVSSYNEQFF. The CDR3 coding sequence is TGCAGTGCGGAACAGGGGGTGAGCTCCTACAATGAGCAGTTCTTC.

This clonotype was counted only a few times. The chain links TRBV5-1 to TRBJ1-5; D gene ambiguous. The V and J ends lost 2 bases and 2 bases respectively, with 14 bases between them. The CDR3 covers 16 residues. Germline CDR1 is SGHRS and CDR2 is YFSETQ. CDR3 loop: CASSLAPDGGNQPQHF. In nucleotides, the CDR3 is TGCGCCAGCAGCTTAGCCCCAGATGGTGGCAATCAGCCCCAGCATTTT.

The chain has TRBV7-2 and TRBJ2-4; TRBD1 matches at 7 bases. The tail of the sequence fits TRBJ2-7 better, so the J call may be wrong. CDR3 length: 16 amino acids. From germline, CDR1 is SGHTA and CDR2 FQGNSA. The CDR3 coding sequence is TGTGCCAGCAGCCACCGTAGTGGGGACAGCTCCTACGAGCAGTACTTC. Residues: CASSHRSGDSSYEQYF.

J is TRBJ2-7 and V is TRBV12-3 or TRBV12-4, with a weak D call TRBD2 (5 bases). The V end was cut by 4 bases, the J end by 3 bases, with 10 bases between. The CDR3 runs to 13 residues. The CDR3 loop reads CASSYAGLYEQYF. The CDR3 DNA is TGTGCCAGCAGTTATGCGGGCCTCTACGAGCAGTACTTC.

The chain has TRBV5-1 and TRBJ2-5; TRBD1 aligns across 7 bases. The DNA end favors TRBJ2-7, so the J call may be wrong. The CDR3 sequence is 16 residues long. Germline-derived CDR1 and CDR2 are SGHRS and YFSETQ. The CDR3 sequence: CASSFGDRAFTYEQYF. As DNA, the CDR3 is TGCGCCAGCAGCTTCGGCGACAGGGCTTTCACCTACGAGCAGTACTTC.

In DNA form, the CDR3 reads TGTGCCATCAGTGAGGAAGTCAAAACAGATACGCAGTATTTT. Translated: CAISEEVKTDTQYF. V gene TRBV10-3 combines with J gene TRBJ2-3; D not resolved. Germline CDR1 ENHRY, CDR2 SYGVKD. The CDR3 has 14 residues. The germline V and J ends were trimmed by 2 bases and 3 bases, with 9 bases remaining between them.

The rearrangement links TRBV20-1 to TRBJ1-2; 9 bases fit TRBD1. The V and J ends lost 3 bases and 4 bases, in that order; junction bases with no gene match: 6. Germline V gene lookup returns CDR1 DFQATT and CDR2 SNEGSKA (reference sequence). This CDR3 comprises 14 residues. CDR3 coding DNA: TGCAGTGCTAGGGGACAGGGACCTGGCTATGGCTACACCTTC. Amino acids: CSARGQGPGYGYTF.

The CDR3 spells CASPPTRYLADTQYF. The CDR3, as DNA: TGTGCCAGCCCCCCCACCCGTTATCTTGCGGATACGCAGTATTTT. The chain carries TRBV12-3 or TRBV12-4 and TRBJ2-3; no firm D call. The CDR3 sequence is 15 residues long. The V end lost 8 bases, the J end lost 6 bases, and 21 bases lay between the germline ends.

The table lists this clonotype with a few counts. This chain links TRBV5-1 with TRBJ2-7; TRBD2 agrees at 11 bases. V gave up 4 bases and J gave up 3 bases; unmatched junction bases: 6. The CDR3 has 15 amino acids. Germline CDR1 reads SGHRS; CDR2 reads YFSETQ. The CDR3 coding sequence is TGCGCCAGCAGCGCGGGACTAGCGGAATACTACGAGCAGTACTTC. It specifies CASSAGLAEYYEQYF.

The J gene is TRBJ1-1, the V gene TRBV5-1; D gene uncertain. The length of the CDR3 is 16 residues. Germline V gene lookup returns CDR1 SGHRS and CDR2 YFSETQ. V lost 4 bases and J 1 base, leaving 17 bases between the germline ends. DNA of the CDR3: TGCGCCAGCAGCCCCTCGCAAGGTTCGACGAACACTGAAGCTTTCTTT. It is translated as CASSPSQGSTNTEAFF.

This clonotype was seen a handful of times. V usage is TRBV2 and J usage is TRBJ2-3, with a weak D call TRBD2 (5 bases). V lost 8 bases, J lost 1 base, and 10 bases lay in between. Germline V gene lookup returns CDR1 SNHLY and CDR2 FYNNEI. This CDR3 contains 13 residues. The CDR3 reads CASPLRGTDTQYF. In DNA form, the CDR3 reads TGTGCCAGCCCCTTGCGGGGCACAGATACGCAGTATTTT.

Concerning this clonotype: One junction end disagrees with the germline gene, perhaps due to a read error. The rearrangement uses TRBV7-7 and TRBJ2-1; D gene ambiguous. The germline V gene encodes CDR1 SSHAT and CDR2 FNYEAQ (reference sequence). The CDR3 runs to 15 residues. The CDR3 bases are TGTGCTAGCAGCTTAGGAGCCAGCTCCTACAATGAGCAGTTCTTC. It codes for CASSLGASSYNEQFF.

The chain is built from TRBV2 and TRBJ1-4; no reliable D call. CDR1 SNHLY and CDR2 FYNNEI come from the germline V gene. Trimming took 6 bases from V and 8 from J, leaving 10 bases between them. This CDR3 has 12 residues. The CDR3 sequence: CASRGEGEKLFF. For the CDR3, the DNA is TGTGCCAGCAGAGGAGAAGGGGAAAAACTGTTTTTT.

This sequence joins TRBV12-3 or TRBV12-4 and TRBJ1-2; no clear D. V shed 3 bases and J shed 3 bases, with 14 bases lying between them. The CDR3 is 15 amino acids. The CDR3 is CASSFSQELHYGYTF. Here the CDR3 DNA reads TGTGCCAGCAGTTTCTCCCAAGAGCTTCACTATGGCTACACCTTC.

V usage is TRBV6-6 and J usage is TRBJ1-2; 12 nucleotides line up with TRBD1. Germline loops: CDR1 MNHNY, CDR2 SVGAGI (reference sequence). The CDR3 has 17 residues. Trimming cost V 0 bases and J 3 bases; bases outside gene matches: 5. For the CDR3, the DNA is TGTGCCAGCAGTTACTCCCGGGACAGGGGGCTTGACTATGGCTACACCTTC. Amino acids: CASSYSRDRGLDYGYTF.

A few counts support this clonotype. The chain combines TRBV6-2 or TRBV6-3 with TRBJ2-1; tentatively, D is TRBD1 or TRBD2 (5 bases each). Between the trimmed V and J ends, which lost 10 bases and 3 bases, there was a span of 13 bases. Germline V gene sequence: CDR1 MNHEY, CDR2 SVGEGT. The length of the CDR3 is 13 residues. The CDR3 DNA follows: TGTGCCACCTCGGGGCTAGACTACAATGAGCAGTTCTTC. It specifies CATSGLDYNEQFF.

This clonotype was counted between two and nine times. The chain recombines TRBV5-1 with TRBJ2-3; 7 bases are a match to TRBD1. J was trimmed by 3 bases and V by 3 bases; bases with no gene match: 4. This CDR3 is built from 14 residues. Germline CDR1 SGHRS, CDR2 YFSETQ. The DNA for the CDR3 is TGCGCCAGCAGCTCCCCGACAGGGACAGATACGCAGTATTTT. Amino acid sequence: CASSSPTGTDTQYF. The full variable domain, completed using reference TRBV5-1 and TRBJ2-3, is KAGVTQTPRYLIKTRGQQVTLSCSPISGHRSVSWYQQTPGQGLQFLFEYFSETQRNKGNFPGRFSGRQFSNSRSEMNVSTLELGDSALYLCASSSPTGTDTQYFGPGTRLTVL.

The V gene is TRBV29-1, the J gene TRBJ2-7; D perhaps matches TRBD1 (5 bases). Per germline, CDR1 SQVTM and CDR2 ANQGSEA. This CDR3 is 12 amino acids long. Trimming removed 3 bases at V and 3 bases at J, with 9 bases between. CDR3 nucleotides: TGCAGCGTTGAGTATAGGGGCTACGAGCAGTACTTC. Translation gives CSVEYRGYEQYF.

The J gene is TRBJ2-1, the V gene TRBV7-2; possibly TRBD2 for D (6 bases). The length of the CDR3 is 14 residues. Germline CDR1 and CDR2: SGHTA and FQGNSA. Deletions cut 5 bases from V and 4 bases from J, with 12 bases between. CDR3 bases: TGTGCCAGCAGCCCCGGGGGTCTGTACAATGAGCAGTTCTTC. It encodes CASSPGGLYNEQFF.

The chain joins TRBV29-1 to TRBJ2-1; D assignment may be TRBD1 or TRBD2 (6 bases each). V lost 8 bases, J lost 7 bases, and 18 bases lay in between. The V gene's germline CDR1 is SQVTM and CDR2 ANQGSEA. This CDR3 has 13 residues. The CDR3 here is CSLEGVPGNEQFF. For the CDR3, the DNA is TGCAGCTTGGAGGGGGTTCCGGGGAATGAGCAGTTCTTC.

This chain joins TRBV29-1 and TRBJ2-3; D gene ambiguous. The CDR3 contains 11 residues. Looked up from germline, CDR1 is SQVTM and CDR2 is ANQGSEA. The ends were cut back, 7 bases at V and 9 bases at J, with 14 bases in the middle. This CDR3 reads CSAARSGTQYF. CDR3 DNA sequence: TGCAGCGCCGCGAGGTCGGGCACGCAGTATTTT.

The CDR3 loop reads CASWAYNEQFF. Written as DNA, the CDR3 is TGTGCCAGCTGGGCTTACAATGAGCAGTTCTTC. J is TRBJ2-1 and V is TRBV2; D unclear. Between the trimmed V and J ends, which lost 8 bases and 4 bases, there was a span of 6 bases. The CDR3 is 11 amino acids. In germline, CDR1 is SNHLY, CDR2 FYNNEI.

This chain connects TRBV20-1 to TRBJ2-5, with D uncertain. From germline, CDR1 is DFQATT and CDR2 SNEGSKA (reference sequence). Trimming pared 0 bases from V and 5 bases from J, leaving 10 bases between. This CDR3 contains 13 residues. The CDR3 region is CSARDWAAETQYF. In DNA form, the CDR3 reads TGCAGTGCTAGAGATTGGGCCGCGGAGACCCAGTACTTC.